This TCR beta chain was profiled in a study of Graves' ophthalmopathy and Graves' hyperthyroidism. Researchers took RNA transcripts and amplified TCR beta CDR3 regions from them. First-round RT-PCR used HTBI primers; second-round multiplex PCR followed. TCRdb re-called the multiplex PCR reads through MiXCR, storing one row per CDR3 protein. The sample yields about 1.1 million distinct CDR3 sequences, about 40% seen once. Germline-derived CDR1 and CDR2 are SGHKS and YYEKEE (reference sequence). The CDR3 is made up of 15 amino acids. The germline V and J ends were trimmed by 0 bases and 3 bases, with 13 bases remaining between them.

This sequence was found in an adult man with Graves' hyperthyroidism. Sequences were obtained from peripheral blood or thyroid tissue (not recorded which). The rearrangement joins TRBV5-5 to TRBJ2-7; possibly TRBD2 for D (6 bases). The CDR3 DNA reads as TGTGCCAGCAGCTTGGCGGGAGTCGGGATCTACGAGCAGTACTTC. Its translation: CASSLAGVGIYEQYF.